The present T cell receptor beta chain was sequenced within a study of identical twins. Overall study findings and caveats: Monozygotic twin pairs showed more out-of-frame TCR alpha sharing than models estimated. Cord blood beta clonotypes present at high abundance carried fewer insertions; no such pattern appeared in memory repertoires. Twin-shared out-of-frame alpha sequences were enriched for low generation probability.

This CDR3 has 14 residues. Trimming pared 1 base from V and 4 bases from J, leaving 10 bases between. Germline CDR1 is LGHDT and CDR2 is YNNKEL (reference sequence). Healthy Caucasians made up all donors. TCRdb re-analysed the 5' RACE reads in MiXCR, keeping a single row per CDR3 protein. The sample includes approximately 630,000 distinct CDR3 sequences, roughly 7.2% of them seen just once. Comments on this clonotype: As yet, its antigen is unknown.

This sample also belongs to another study, concerning yellow fever vaccine responses in identical twins.

Sequencing used PBMCs. V gene TRBV3-1 combines with J gene TRBJ1-2; D is perhaps TRBD1 (5 bases). This clonotype was obtained from a woman younger than 35 in good health. DNA for the CDR3: TGTGCCAGCAGCCAAGGCGACAGATCCTATGGCTACACCTTC. Translated, it gives CASSQGDRSYGYTF.